These T cell receptor beta chains were read from a single sample in a study of early T cells in non-severe SARS-CoV-2 infection. TCRdb re-derived calls from the 5' RACE reads in MiXCR, one entry per CDR3 protein. Of 55,000 or so distinct CDR3 sequences in the sample, more than 6.5% were seen once. The sample here was whole blood, taken at baseline. The receptors were sampled from an adult who was a healthcare worker with PCR-confirmed SARS-CoV-2 infection or an uninfected control (not recorded which). The CDR3 runs from the conserved cysteine through the conserved F or W. D genes are given only for firm matches. A clone size is listed for some rows: how often the clone was seen (once, few, many), or a class if it is expanded.

many	TRBV18	TRBD1	TRBJ1-2	TGTGCCAGCTCAGTGGACAGGGCTGGAGGCTACACCTTC	CASSVDRAGGYTF
-	TRBV7-9	TRBD2	TRBJ2-1	TGTGCCAGCAGCCCGCGGGGGGGCCCAGACAATGAGCAGTTCTTC	CASSPRGGPDNEQFF
few	TRBV30	TRBD1	TRBJ2-2	TGTGCCTGGAGTCACAGGGGGCTGACCACCGGGGAGCTGTTTTTT	CAWSHRGLTTGELFF
few	TRBV5-1	TRBD1	TRBJ2-4	TGCGCCAGCAGCTCACGGACAGGCCTAGCCAAAAACATTCAGTACTTC	CASSSRTGLAKNIQYF
few	TRBV28	-	TRBJ1-2	TGTGCCAGCAGTGCCACAGGGCTCTATGGCTACACCTTC	CASSATGLYGYTF
-	TRBV6-1	-	TRBJ2-7	TGTGCCAGCAGTGAAGCGGGGTCGTCCTACGAGCAGTACTTC	CASSEAGSSYEQYF
many	TRBV6-1	-	TRBJ1-3	TGTGCCAGCAGTATATCCTCTGGAAACACCATATATTTT	CASSISSGNTIYF
few	TRBV7-3	-	TRBJ2-1	TGTGCCAGCAGCTTAATGGGGGGTTCTTCCAATGAGCAGTTCTTC	CASSLMGGSSNEQFF
-	TRBV18	-	TRBJ2-7	TGTGCCATCTCACAAAAACAGGGCCCGTACGAGCAGTACTTC	CAISQKQGPYEQYF
few	TRBV7-2	TRBD1	TRBJ1-2	TGTGCCAGCAGCCCCGACCCCGGGACAGGTCATGGCTACACCTTC	CASSPDPGTGHGYTF
-	TRBV7-9	-	TRBJ2-7	TGTGCCAGCAGCTCAGCGGGACAAAGGCTCTGGGAGCAGTACTTC	CASSSAGQRLWEQYF
many	TRBV6-5	-	TRBJ2-7	TGTGCCAGCAGTTACTCGGCGGGGCCAAGCTCCTACGAGCAGTACTTC	CASSYSAGPSSYEQYF
many	TRBV12-3/TRBV12-4	-	TRBJ1-1	TGTGCCAGCAGTATCGATGCGGGATTTAACACTGAAGCTTTCTTT	CASSIDAGFNTEAFF
many	TRBV12-3/TRBV12-4	TRBD1	TRBJ2-7	TGTGCCAGCAGTTTTGGGACAGGTCGATCCTACGAGCAGTACTTC	CASSFGTGRSYEQYF
-	TRBV7-2	-	TRBJ1-6	TGTGCCAGCAGCGCTAGGACAGCTTCACCCCTCCACTTT	CASSARTASPLHF
many	TRBV20-1	-	TRBJ2-5	TGCAGTGTCAGAACCTCCCGGGGGAGGGAGACCCAGTACTTC	CSVRTSRGRETQYF
many	TRBV7-2	-	TRBJ2-3	TGTGCCAGCAGCCTCAACCTCCGGTCTTCCACAGATACGCAGTATTTT	CASSLNLRSSTDTQYF
few	TRBV18	-	TRBJ2-1	TGTGCCAGCTCACCACCAGTATTAGGGTTCGGCAATGAGCAGTTCTTC	CASSPPVLGFGNEQFF
many	TRBV6-5	-	TRBJ1-6	TGTGCCAGCAAGTTAGGGGGAAGATCCTATAATTCACCCCTCCACTTT	CASKLGGRSYNSPLHF
many	TRBV7-2	TRBD2	TRBJ2-3	TGTGCCAGCAGCTCCCTAGCGGGGACAGATACGCAGTATTTT	CASSSLAGTDTQYF
-	TRBV19	-	TRBJ1-6	TGTGCCAGTAGTATGGAAGCCAGGGGTAGATCACCCCTCCACTTT	CASSMEARGRSPLHF
-	TRBV9	TRBD2	TRBJ2-3	TGTGCCAGCAGCGTAGCTTCGGCCCTAGCGGGGACAGATACGCAGTATTTT	CASSVASALAGTDTQYF
many	TRBV5-5	-	TRBJ1-2	TGTGCCAGCAGTCCAACCAGACAAACCCACTATGGCTACACCTTC	CASSPTRQTHYGYTF
few	TRBV11-3	TRBD1	TRBJ2-7	TGTGCCAGCAGCTTAGGACTGAAGGGACAGGGGGCGCTTCCCTTCTCCTACGAGCAGTACTTC	CASSLGLKGQGALPFSYEQYF